This TCR beta chain was recovered during a study of cytomegalovirus exposure and HLA in healthy donors. The PCR ran on 60 Vbeta and 13 Jbeta primers. Clones were sequenced by immunoSEQ multiplex PCR, and TCRdb holds only the in-frame ones, with some missing. The sample records 200,000 to 250,000 clones, 70% being singletons. Per germline, CDR1 MGHRA and CDR2 YSYEKL. With 4 bases removed from V and 1 base from J, the gap between germline ends came to 10 bases. The CDR3 runs to 14 residues. The chain links TRBV4-1 to TRBJ1-1; no firm D call. The receptor was derived from a man between 40 and 49 years old in good health and CMV-seropositive. Sequencing was carried out using PBMCs. The CDR3 here is CASSPEKWNTEAFF. CDR3 nucleotides: TGCGCCAGCAGCCCGGAGAAGTGGAACACTGAAGCTTTCTTT.